This TCR beta chain was captured by sequencing in a study of radiation and T cells in renal cell carcinoma. V trimming: 5 bases; J trimming: 6 bases; junction bases outside the gene matches: 8. Germline V CDR1 and CDR2: SEHNR, FQNEAQ (reference sequence). This CDR3 has 14 residues. Time point noted: blood 4 weeks post-SBRT, at nephrectomy. Stated treatment: 15 Gy SBRT to primary tumor, nephrectomy 4 weeks later. Nephrectomy followed 15 Gy stereotactic body radiation by 4 weeks. Radiation-treated patients gave blood at baseline, week 2 and week 4. The assay was immunoSEQ multiplex PCR, and TCRdb's table has in-frame clones only and misses some. The sample carries tens of thousands of clones, 70% to 80% recorded once. Regarding this clone: Its antigen is currently unknown.

Study findings and constraints: Without pretreatment biopsies, baseline tumor clonotype presence was undetermined. In blood, top tumor clones expanded by 2 weeks, shrinking by 4.

The chain uses TRBV7-9 and TRBJ1-1; TRBD1 matches 8 bases. The TCR was taken from a man in his 60s with renal cell carcinoma. The sample in question was blood, obtained from a patient whose treatment included radiotherapy and nephrectomy. DNA for the CDR3: TGTGCCAGCAGCCCGGACAGGGAGAGCCCTGAAGCTTTCTTT. Translating it yields CASSPDRESPEAFF.